The 15 T cell receptor beta chains below come from one sample, sequenced in a study of blood T cell repertoires in COVID-19. Sequencing used immunoSEQ multiplex PCR; TCRdb keeps in-frame clones, though not all of them. The sample holds approximately 190,000 clones, about 93% seen once. The specimen was peripheral blood. All receptors derive from a man aged 45 to 65 with acute or convalescent COVID-19.

The V call is TRBV13, the J call TRBJ1-1; TRBD1 agrees at 9 bases. CDR3 size: 19 residues. Per the germline V gene, CDR1 is PRHDT and CDR2 is FYEKMQ (reference sequence). V shed 2 bases and J 0 bases; nucleotides not matched to a gene: 13. For the CDR3, the DNA is TGTGCCAGCAGCTTACTTGTCCGGACAGGGGTAACGGTGAACACTGAAGCTTTCTTT. Protein: CASSLLVRTGVTVNTEAFF.

CDR3: CAWSGRSLGPQHF. The DNA of the CDR3 is TGTGCCTGGAGTGGCAGGTCCTTAGGGCCCCAGCATTTT. The V call is TRBV30, the J call TRBJ1-5; D is uncertain. This CDR3 comprises 13 residues. Trimming took off 1 base at V and 9 bases at J, with 13 bases between the two ends. Germline-derived CDR1 and CDR2 are GTSNPN and SVGIG (reference sequence).

This chain uses TRBV15 with TRBJ2-3, with 8 bases fitting TRBD1. Per the germline V gene, CDR1 is LNHNV and CDR2 is YYDKDF (reference sequence). CDR3 length: 15 amino acids. V shed 4 bases, J shed 3 bases, and the junction held 6 bases outside the gene matches. The chain's CDR3 is CATSNDRGRTDTQYF. DNA for the CDR3: TGTGCCACCAGCAACGACAGGGGACGAACAGATACGCAGTATTTT.

This clone was picked up one time. The chain employs TRBV19 and TRBJ1-4, with TRBD1 matching 8 bases. The CDR3 totals 14 residues. In germline, CDR1 is LNHDA, CDR2 SQIVND (reference sequence). Trimming took 6 bases from V and 6 from J; bases not matched to a gene: 6. The CDR3 loop reads CASRTGVLDEKLFF. In DNA form, the CDR3 reads TGTGCCAGTAGGACAGGGGTACTGGATGAAAAACTGTTTTTT.

Here the CDR3 reads CAISGQGGTDTQYF. Here the CDR3 DNA reads TGTGCCATCAGTGGACAGGGTGGGACAGATACGCAGTATTTT. The V gene is TRBV10-3, the J gene TRBJ2-3; TRBD1 agrees at 7 bases. With 4 bases clipped from V and 3 bases from J, the junction kept 4 bases outside the gene matches. CDR1 ENHRY and CDR2 SYGVKD come from the germline V gene. The CDR3 covers 14 residues.

This chain links TRBV27 with TRBJ2-7, with 12 bases fitting TRBD2. Per germline, CDR1 MNHEY and CDR2 SMNVEV (reference sequence). The CDR3 sequence is 16 residues long. The V gene end was trimmed by 5 bases and the J gene end by 0 bases; junction bases not matched to a gene: 5. The CDR3 DNA follows: TGTGCCAGCAGTCCCACTAGCGGGAGGCTCTCCTACGAGCAGTACTTC. It encodes CASSPTSGRLSYEQYF.

This chain connects TRBV9 to TRBJ2-2; tentatively, D is TRBD2 (6 bases). V was shortened by 0 bases and J by 3 bases, with 12 bases between the two germline ends. In germline, CDR1 is SGDLS, CDR2 YYNGEE. This CDR3 comprises 16 residues. CDR3 nucleotide sequence: TGTGCCAGCAGCGTAGACGGAGGGGTACACACCGGGGAGCTGTTTTTT. It codes for CASSVDGGVHTGELFF.

The chain couples TRBV28 to TRBJ2-2, with D perhaps TRBD2 (6 bases). Per germline, CDR1 MDHEN and CDR2 SYDVKM. CDR3 length: 15 residues. Trimming left V 8 bases short and J 5 bases short, with 18 bases between. CDR3 sequence: CASLRGRPGTGELFF. DNA of the CDR3: TGTGCCAGCTTAAGAGGGAGGCCGGGGACCGGGGAGCTGTTTTTT.

V gene TRBV19 combines with J gene TRBJ2-1; possibly TRBD1 for D (5 bases). CDR1 and CDR2 from the germline V gene are LNHDA and SQIVND (reference sequence). Trimming removed 8 bases from V and 4 bases from J, with 12 bases in between. The CDR3 extends over 13 amino acids. CDR3: CASDSGDYNEQFF. The DNA for the CDR3 is TGTGCCAGTGACAGTGGGGATTACAATGAGCAGTTCTTC.

CDR3 DNA: TGCGCCAGCAGCCTCCTAGTAGGTGAGCAGTTCTTC. This gives the protein CASSLLVGEQFF. The chain couples TRBV4-1 to TRBJ2-1; D unresolved. In germline, CDR1 is MGHRA, CDR2 YSYEKL. This CDR3 region has 12 residues. Trimming took off 4 bases at V and 9 bases at J, with 10 bases between the two ends.

The chain links TRBV7-2 to TRBJ2-5; 13 nucleotides align to TRBD2. With V trimmed by 2 bases and J by 4 bases, 7 bases remained unmatched. CDR3 length: 17 residues. Per germline, CDR1 SGHTA and CDR2 FQGNSA. The CDR3 reads CASSLSPRLAGGETQYF. In DNA, the CDR3 is TGTGCCAGCAGCTTATCCCCTCGACTAGCGGGAGGAGAGACCCAGTACTTC. Using reference TRBV7-2 and TRBJ2-5 for the parts outside the CDR3, the full variable domain is GAGVSQSPSNKVTEKGKDVELRCDPISGHTALYWYRQSLGQGLEFLIYFQGNSAPDKSGLPSDRFSAERTGGSVSTLTIQRTQQEDSAVYLCASSLSPRLAGGETQYFGPGTRLLVL.

J is TRBJ1-5 and V is TRBV19, with unresolved D. V was cut by 4 bases and J by 7 bases, with 14 bases left in between. Germline V CDR1 and CDR2: LNHDA, SQIVND (reference sequence). This CDR3 is built from 14 residues. CDR3: CASSRDGLGQPQHF. The CDR3 DNA reads as TGTGCCAGTAGTAGAGACGGCCTGGGCCAGCCCCAGCATTTT.

The chain joins TRBV7-9 to TRBJ2-5; tentatively, D is TRBD2 (5 bases). Between the trimmed V and J ends, which lost 5 bases and 2 bases, there was a span of 36 bases. Germline V gene sequence: CDR1 SEHNR, CDR2 FQNEAQ (reference sequence). The CDR3 spans 22 residues. CDR3 sequence: CASSITSPFLHYGRLGQETQYF. The CDR3 DNA follows: TGTGCCAGCAGCATAACTAGTCCATTCCTTCATTACGGGCGCCTTGGGCAAGAGACCCAGTACTTC.

V and J are TRBV9 and TRBJ1-1, with D tentatively TRBD1 (5 bases). The V and J ends lost 0 bases and 0 bases respectively, with 9 bases between them. The CDR3 is 15 residues long. Germline-derived CDR1 and CDR2 are SGDLS and YYNGEE. As DNA, the CDR3 is TGTGCCAGCAGCGTAGCCGACAGACTGAACACTGAAGCTTTCTTT. Translating gives CASSVADRLNTEAFF.

The genes are TRBV9 and TRBJ1-2; D is undetermined. CDR3 size: 14 residues. Between the trimmed V and J ends, which lost 4 bases and 8 bases, there was a span of 18 bases. Germline V gene lookup returns CDR1 SGDLS and CDR2 YYNGEE. Here the CDR3 DNA reads TGTGCCAGCAGCCCGGGCCACATGGGAGAAGGCTACACCTTC. Translation gives CASSPGHMGEGYTF.